This T cell receptor (beta chain) was sequenced in a study of T cell changes during pregnancy in multiple sclerosis. Data came from immunoSEQ multiplex PCR; TCRdb stores just in-frame clones and leaves some out. The table includes tens of thousands of clones, 91% detected once. This CDR3 region has 19 residues. V lost 2 bases and J lost 3, with 25 bases in between. Germline-derived CDR1 and CDR2 are SGHAT and FQNNGV. The chain couples TRBV11-2 to TRBJ1-2; a possible D gene is TRBD1 (6 bases). Sample: peripheral blood, taken in the third trimester of pregnancy. The TCR was taken from a female donor in good health, enrolled as a control in a pregnancy study. The CDR3 protein is CASSLPHRDTRLDDYGYTF. The CDR3 DNA follows: TGTGCCAGCAGCTTACCCCACCGGGACACTCGATTAGACGACTATGGCTACACCTTC.